A single sample is the source of the 30 T cell receptor beta chains below, sequenced in a study of regulatory and conventional T cells in RAG deficiency (dated by TCRdb to 2015 to 2018). Before genomic DNA extraction, regulatory T cells were isolated from blood as CD4+CD25-high CD127-low cells. Libraries were built with the immunoSEQ multiplex PCR assay. TCRdb took over this immuneACCESS table, retaining in-frame rearrangements with V and J assigned. Such tables are incomplete; in checked studies, under half of the missing clones stem from an unresolved V gene, and the remainder is unexplained. This sample comprises about 28,000 clones, around nine tenths of them detected only once. Around 0.82% of the sample lies in the top ten. The same sample was also studied in work on regulatory T cells. The second paper states: The multiplex PCR used 52 forward TRBV primers and 13 reverse TRBJ primers, with assay-based and computational corrections for amplification bias.

Sequenced: Tregs sorted from blood. The origin of the receptors is a human donor in good health.

This chain uses TRBV5-1 with TRBJ1-1; D uncertain. Trimming took off 7 bases at V and 0 bases at J, with 7 bases between the two ends. Germline V gene lookup returns CDR1 SGHRS and CDR2 YFSETQ. The CDR3 loop spans 12 amino acids. For the CDR3, the DNA is TGCGCCAGCGGAGGGCTGAACACTGAAGCTTTCTTT. Encoded protein: CASGGLNTEAFF.

The chain employs TRBV5-4 and TRBJ1-5; D may be TRBD1 (6 bases). Trimming pared 4 bases from V and 7 bases from J, leaving 21 bases between. This CDR3 has 16 amino acids. CDR1 is SGHNT, CDR2 YYREEE, per germline (reference sequence). CDR3 sequence reads: CASSQDEGGGGQPQHF. The CDR3 coding sequence is TGTGCCAGCAGCCAAGACGAGGGGGGCGGAGGGCAGCCCCAGCATTTT.

The chain carries TRBV4-1 and TRBJ2-2; D perhaps matches TRBD2 (6 bases). The CDR3 spans 14 residues. V lost 10 bases to trimming and J lost 2 bases, with 14 bases between them. Germline V gene sequence: CDR1 MGHRA, CDR2 YSYEKL. The CDR3 DNA reads as TGCGCCACCGGGACTGCCCTAAACACCGGGGAGCTGTTTTTT. The encoded protein is CATGTALNTGELFF.

By share, this clone ranks as medium-sized. J is TRBJ1-1 and V is TRBV28, with no clear D. Trimming pared 8 bases from V and 2 bases from J, leaving 12 bases between. Germline CDR1 and CDR2: MDHEN and SYDVKM. This CDR3 is built from 13 residues. CDR3 sequence: CASLGRFNTEAFF. The CDR3 bases are TGTGCCAGCCTAGGACGGTTTAACACTGAAGCTTTCTTT. Complete variable domain (other parts from reference TRBV28 and TRBJ1-1): DVKVTQSSRYLVKRTGEKVFLECVQDMDHENMFWYRQDPGLGLRLIYFSYDVKMKEKGDIPEGYSVSREKKERFSLILESASTNQTSMYLCASLGRFNTEAFFGQGTRLTVV.

The chain recombines TRBV19 with TRBJ2-5; TRBD1 might be the D (5 bases). Germline CDR1 and CDR2: LNHDA and SQIVND (reference sequence). V gave up 4 bases and J gave up 3 bases, with 12 bases separating them. The length of the CDR3 is 14 residues. The CDR3 region is CASSKRQTKETQYF. DNA for the CDR3: TGTGCCAGTAGTAAGCGACAGACCAAAGAGACCCAGTACTTC. Together with reference TRBV19 and TRBJ2-5, the CDR3 gives the full variable domain: DGGITQSPKYLFRKEGQNVTLSCEQNLNHDAMYWYRQDPGQGLRLIYYSQIVNDFQKGDIAEGYSVSREKKESFPLTVTSAQKNPTAFYLCASSKRQTKETQYFGPGTRLLVL.

This clone has more than one count but fewer than ten. The J gene is TRBJ1-1, the V gene TRBV12-5; TRBD1 agrees at 7 bases. The CDR3 consists of 13 residues. Looked up from germline, CDR1 is LGHNT and CDR2 is FRNRAP. V lost 7 bases, J lost 7 bases, and 9 bases stayed unmatched. DNA for the CDR3: TGTGCTAGTGCTTTAAATCAGGGGGGTGAAGCTTTCTTT. Its protein product is CASALNQGGEAFF.

The chain recombines TRBV5-1 with TRBJ2-2; D perhaps matches TRBD1 (6 bases). Germline assignment: CDR1 SGHRS and CDR2 YFSETQ. Trimming shortened V by 6 bases and J by 1 base, and 19 bases separated the two germline ends. The CDR3 has 17 residues. This CDR3 reads CASTPVGATKNTGELFF. CDR3 coding DNA: TGCGCCAGCACCCCGGTGGGGGCAACCAAGAACACCGGGGAGCTGTTTTTT.

This chain joins TRBV6-4 and TRBJ2-7, with D perhaps TRBD1 (6 bases). Germline-derived CDR1 and CDR2 are MRHNA and SNTAGT. Trimming took 4 bases from V and 3 from J, leaving 13 bases between them. This CDR3 is 14 amino acids long. The CDR3: CASSGNQGYYEQYF. In DNA form, the CDR3 reads TGTGCCAGCAGTGGAAACCAGGGGTACTACGAGCAGTACTTC.

The rearrangement joins TRBV18 to TRBJ1-2, with no clear D. V lost 0 bases and J 4 bases, leaving 6 bases between the germline ends. Germline CDR1 KGHSH, CDR2 LQKENI. The CDR3 runs 13 residues. CDR3 in amino acids: CASSPPGSYGYTF. CDR3 DNA sequence: TGTGCCAGCTCACCACCGGGCAGCTATGGCTACACCTTC.

The chain couples TRBV6-5 to TRBJ1-2, with D hard to call. Trimming left V 5 bases short and J 7 bases short, with 11 bases between. This CDR3 has 12 residues. The germline gives CDR1 MNHEY, CDR2 SVGAGI. CDR3 in amino acids: CASSQNVGGYTF. The CDR3 region has the DNA TGTGCCAGCAGTCAAAACGTGGGTGGCTACACCTTC.

The chain couples TRBV9 to TRBJ2-2; a weak D match, TRBD1 (6 bases). Germline lookup yields CDR1 SGDLS and CDR2 YYNGEE. Trimming removed 3 bases at V and 1 base at J, with 7 bases between. The CDR3 is made up of 14 amino acids. In DNA, the CDR3 is TGTGCCAGCAGCGCGACAGGGAACACCGGGGAGCTGTTTTTT. It yields the protein CASSATGNTGELFF.

This chain links TRBV2 with TRBJ2-1; possible D gene TRBD1, 6 bases. This CDR3 is 14 amino acids long. With 8 bases removed from V and 6 bases from J, the gap between germline ends came to 17 bases. Germline CDR1 SNHLY, CDR2 FYNNEI. CDR3 residues: CASFTGWLSNEQFF. The DNA of the CDR3 is TGTGCCAGCTTCACAGGGTGGTTATCCAATGAGCAGTTCTTC.

The gene calls are TRBV4-1 and TRBJ2-2; possibly TRBD1 or TRBD2 for D (6 bases each). The V end lost 4 bases, the J end lost 3 bases, and 18 bases lay between the germline ends. Germline lookup yields CDR1 MGHRA and CDR2 YSYEKL. The CDR3 has 17 residues. CDR3 amino acids: CASSPRGWGADTGELFF. The CDR3 DNA reads as TGCGCCAGCAGCCCCCGAGGATGGGGGGCGGACACCGGGGAGCTGTTTTTT.

The chain combines TRBV18 with TRBJ1-1; D is ambiguous. This CDR3 contains 13 residues. Between the trimmed V and J ends, which lost 1 base and 7 bases, there was a span of 10 bases. In germline, CDR1 is KGHSH, CDR2 LQKENI. CDR3 loop: CASSPQARREAFF. The CDR3 DNA is TGTGCCAGCTCACCACAGGCACGGCGTGAAGCTTTCTTT.

Relative to its sample, this clone is medium-sized. The chain uses TRBV4-1 and TRBJ1-3, with D uncertain. CDR3 length: 18 amino acids. Trimming removed 5 bases from V and 1 base from J, with 21 bases in between. Germline V gene data show CDR1 as MGHRA and CDR2 as YSYEKL. The CDR3 sequence: CASSIRVQSVASGNTIYF. CDR3 in DNA: TGCGCCAGCAGCATACGGGTACAATCCGTAGCTTCTGGAAACACCATATATTTT.

This chain uses TRBV5-1 with TRBJ2-1; 11 bases match TRBD2. This CDR3 is built from 17 residues. The V segment lost 4 bases and the J segment 4 bases; nucleotides outside the gene matches: 10. From germline, CDR1 is SGHRS and CDR2 YFSETQ. CDR3 DNA sequence: TGCGCCAGCAGCGGAGGAGGACTAGCGGGCCTGTACAATGAGCAGTTCTTC. Its protein is CASSGGGLAGLYNEQFF. The whole variable domain, filled in from reference TRBV5-1 and TRBJ2-1, reads KAGVTQTPRYLIKTRGQQVTLSCSPISGHRSVSWYQQTPGQGLQFLFEYFSETQRNKGNFPGRFSGRQFSNSRSEMNVSTLELGDSALYLCASSGGGLAGLYNEQFFGPGTRLTVL.

The chain combines TRBV5-5 with TRBJ1-1, with D perhaps TRBD1 (6 bases). Trimming removed 4 bases at V and 0 bases at J, with 19 bases between. CDR1 is SGHKS, CDR2 YYEKEE, per germline (reference sequence). The CDR3 covers 17 residues. CDR3 in amino acids: CASSQDIFRGVNTEAFF. Here the CDR3 DNA reads TGTGCCAGCAGCCAAGATATCTTCAGGGGAGTGAACACTGAAGCTTTCTTT.

The chain uses TRBV27 and TRBJ2-1; D may be TRBD1 or TRBD2 (5 bases each). The germline V and J ends were trimmed by 6 bases and 3 bases, with 12 bases remaining between them. CDR3 length equals 14 residues. Per germline, CDR1 MNHEY and CDR2 SMNVEV (reference sequence). The DNA for the CDR3 is TGTGCCAGCAGATTTACGGGGCACTACAATGAGCAGTTCTTC. It specifies CASRFTGHYNEQFF.

The chain combines TRBV5-1 with TRBJ2-2; tentatively, D is TRBD2 (6 bases). The germline V gene has CDR1 SGHRS and CDR2 YFSETQ. The CDR3 totals 11 residues. V was pared by 5 bases and J by 7 bases, with 6 bases between. In DNA, the CDR3 is TGCGCCAGCAGGCGGGACGGGGAGCTGTTTTTT. Its protein is CASRRDGELFF.

The J gene is TRBJ2-7, the V gene TRBV6-5; 7 bases align to TRBD1. CDR3 length: 15 amino acids. Germline V gene sequence: CDR1 MNHEY, CDR2 SVGAGI. V trimming: 6 bases; J trimming: 2 bases; junction bases outside the gene matches: 10. CDR3 bases: TGTGCCAGCAGCGCTCCCACGGGACAGCCCTACGAGCAGTACTTC. Amino acid sequence: CASSAPTGQPYEQYF.

This chain joins TRBV11-1 and TRBJ2-2, with 9 bases that match TRBD1. The V gene's germline CDR1 is SGHAT and CDR2 FQDESV (reference sequence). The CDR3 is 16 amino acids. J was trimmed by 2 bases and V by 7 bases; bases with no gene match: 8. CDR3 DNA sequence: TGTGCCAGCATCAAGGGGGGACAGGGAAACACCGGGGAGCTGTTTTTT. Its protein is CASIKGGQGNTGELFF.

The chain has TRBV20-1 and TRBJ2-5; TRBD1 or TRBD2 may be the D gene (5 bases each). V shed 7 bases and J shed 7 bases, with 13 bases lying between them. The CDR3 length is 11 residues. CDR1 is DFQATT, CDR2 SNEGSKA, per germline (reference sequence). The CDR3 bases are TGCAGTGGGGGCCCTGGAGGGACCCAGTACTTC. Protein sequence: CSGGPGGTQYF.

This sequence joins TRBV6-6 and TRBJ2-5, with 7 bases aligning to TRBD2. Germline lookup yields CDR1 MNHNY and CDR2 SVGAGI (reference sequence). J lost 0 bases, V lost 2 bases, and 3 bases had no gene match. The CDR3 length is 15 residues. CDR3 sequence (DNA): TGTGCCAGCAGTTACCAAGGGACTAACCAAGAGACCCAGTACTTC. It encodes CASSYQGTNQETQYF.

The CDR3 sequence: CATSRVGSEGRGYTF. Here the CDR3 DNA reads TGTGCCACCAGCAGAGTAGGGAGCGAGGGACGCGGCTACACCTTC. This rearrangement joins TRBV15 to TRBJ1-2; D might be TRBD1 (5 bases). The CDR3 contains 15 residues. Trimming shortened V by 1 base and J by 8 bases, and 17 bases separated the two germline ends. The germline V gene encodes CDR1 LNHNV and CDR2 YYDKDF (reference sequence).

This chain uses TRBV19 with TRBJ2-1; D gene unclear. The CDR3 is 14 residues long. Germline V gives CDR1 LNHDA, CDR2 SQIVND (reference sequence). Deletions cut 6 bases from V and 4 bases from J, with 13 bases between. CDR3 in amino acids: CASRHHAEYNEQFF. CDR3 nucleotides: TGTGCCAGTAGACACCACGCTGAATACAATGAGCAGTTCTTC.

The chain recombines TRBV7-6 with TRBJ2-7, with D unclear. Germline CDR1 reads SGHVS; CDR2 reads FNYEAQ. The V end was cut by 2 bases, the J end by 0 bases, with 11 bases between. The CDR3 consists of 15 residues. Written as DNA, the CDR3 is TGTGCCAGCAGCTTATCGGGCAGGAGCTCCTACGAGCAGTACTTC. Translation: CASSLSGRSSYEQYF.

The chain employs TRBV18 and TRBJ2-5; D gene uncertain. CDR3 length: 11 residues. CDR1 KGHSH and CDR2 LQKENI come from the germline V gene. Deletions cut 3 bases from V and 5 bases from J, with 4 bases between. This CDR3 reads CASSPAETQYF. The CDR3 region has the DNA TGTGCCAGCTCACCCGCTGAGACCCAGTACTTC.

The chain combines TRBV18 with TRBJ2-1; D is tentatively TRBD1 or TRBD2 (5 bases each). CDR1 and CDR2 (germline): KGHSH, LQKENI. The V end lost 2 bases, the J end lost 8 bases, and 16 bases lay between the germline ends. CDR3 length: 15 amino acids. The CDR3 region has the DNA TGTGCCAGCTCACCAGCACGGGGCGAGTCCTATGAGCAGTTCTTC. This encodes CASSPARGESYEQFF.

This clone has only a few counts. The chain links TRBV28 to TRBJ2-4; 10 bases match TRBD1. Germline V gene lookup returns CDR1 MDHEN and CDR2 SYDVKM. The CDR3 length is 13 residues. V gave up 6 bases and J gave up 6 bases; unmatched junction bases: 2. CDR3: CASRRTGGNIQYF. DNA for the CDR3: TGTGCCAGCAGAAGGACAGGGGGAAACATTCAGTACTTC.

The chain uses TRBV29-1 and TRBJ1-5; TRBD1 matches 8 bases. The V and J ends lost 7 bases and 4 bases, in that order; junction bases with no gene match: 6. Germline values: CDR1 SQVTM, CDR2 ANQGSEA. The CDR3 is 13 residues long. This CDR3 is CSGSGGRNQPQHF. CDR3 bases: TGCAGCGGTTCAGGGGGCCGTAATCAGCCCCAGCATTTT.